Listed below are T cell receptor beta chains from one sample, sequenced in a study of CD4+ T cells in melanoma. The repertoire was sequenced with immunoSEQ multiplex PCR; TCRdb's copy has only in-frame clones and lacks some. This sample yields 13,000 or so clones, of which around 68% are seen a single time; 15% to 20% belongs to the top ten. Sequences were obtained from cells from a culture (not recorded whether cultured in vitro). The receptors here all came from a human donor with melanoma. CDR3s include the opening cysteine and the closing phenylalanine or tryptophan. A D gene is named only where the DNA matches it firmly. Some rows have no size entry. The others give once, few or many, or a class for an expanded clone.

d_call	clone_size	v_call	cdr3_length	j_call	cdr3_nt	cdr3_aa
TRBD2	-	TRBV9	16	TRBJ2-3	TGTGCCAGCAGCGGCGGACTAGCGGGCTTTCTCGATACGCAGTATTTT	CASSGGLAGFLDTQYF
TRBD1	-	TRBV19	16	TRBJ1-2	TGTGCCAGTAGTGCCGACCCCCGGGACAGGGGATGGGGCTACACCTTC	CASSADPRDRGWGYTF
-	-	TRBV5-1	17	TRBJ2-6	TGCGCCAGCAGCTTTAATCGAGGGGGAGCTGGGGCCAACGTCCTGACTTTC	CASSFNRGGAGANVLTF
-	-	TRBV12-5	17	TRBJ2-3	TGTGCTAGTGGTTTGTCGTGGCAGGGAGTCATCGCAGATACGCAGTATTTT	CASGLSWQGVIADTQYF
-	-	TRBV6-5	15	TRBJ1-2	TGTGCCAGCAGCCAGGAGGGGGGCAGAAACTATGGCTACACCTTC	CASSQEGGRNYGYTF
TRBD1	-	TRBV30	12	TRBJ1-4	TGTGCCTGGGAGGACAGGCTAGAAAAACTGTTTTTT	CAWEDRLEKLFF
-	-	TRBV4-2	14	TRBJ1-2	TGTGCCAGCAGCCAAGATAAGGCGGGCTATGGCTACACCTTC	CASSQDKAGYGYTF
TRBD1	-	TRBV5-8	14	TRBJ1-2	TGTGCCAGCAGCTGGGAAGGGGGCGCTTCTGGCTACACCTTC	CASSWEGGASGYTF
-	-	TRBV7-9	18	TRBJ1-2	TGTGCCAGCAGCTTAGCTTCCCGTAACATGGACAGAAGCTATGGCTACACCTTC	CASSLASRNMDRSYGYTF
-	-	TRBV6-1	11	TRBJ1-2	TGTGCCACCATGAAGGCCGATGGCTACACCTTC	CATMKADGYTF
-	few	TRBV5-8	18	TRBJ2-7	TGTGCCAGCAGCCGTGCTGTTGGTGGAACAGGGACGGAAGGGGAGCAGTACTTC	CASSRAVGGTGTEGEQYF
-	few	TRBV7-9	15	TRBJ1-2	TGTGCCAGCAGAAAGTCCGTACGGGGAGACTATGGCTACACCTTC	CASRKSVRGDYGYTF
-	-	TRBV29-1	12	TRBJ2-5	TGCAGCGTTGAGGGGGGAGGAGAGACCCAGTACTTC	CSVEGGGETQYF
-	-	TRBV2	17	TRBJ1-3	TGTGCCAGCAGCCGCTTAAGAAGGGGGTACTCTGGAAACACCATATATTTT	CASSRLRRGYSGNTIYF
-	-	TRBV5-1	13	TRBJ1-1	TGCGCCAGCAGCTTGGTGCCGGGCACTGAAGCTTTCTTT	CASSLVPGTEAFF
-	-	TRBV6-1	14	TRBJ2-3	TGTGCCAGCAGTGACCGGGGGTACACAGATACGCAGTATTTT	CASSDRGYTDTQYF
-	-	TRBV6-6	14	TRBJ1-6	TGTGCCAGCAGTTACTCCGGCAGGGACTCACCCCTCCACTTT	CASSYSGRDSPLHF
TRBD2	-	TRBV19	17	TRBJ2-6	TGTGCCAGTAGCTCTAGCGGGGCCATGTCTGGGGCCAACGTCCTGACTTTC	CASSSSGAMSGANVLTF
TRBD2	-	TRBV29-1	13	TRBJ2-3	TGCAGCGCTGATAGCGGGGGGACAGATACGCAGTATTTT	CSADSGGTDTQYF
-	-	TRBV7-2	14	TRBJ1-2	TGTGCCAGCAGCTTAGTTCGGGACTACTATGGCTACACCTTC	CASSLVRDYYGYTF
-	-	TRBV4-2	15	TRBJ2-3	TGTGCCAGCAGCCAAGGATACGGGGACACAGATACGCAGTATTTT	CASSQGYGDTDTQYF
TRBD1	-	TRBV5-6	15	TRBJ1-2	TGTGCCAGCAGCGACAGGGGTAAGGCGGGCTATGGCTACACCTTC	CASSDRGKAGYGYTF
-	-	TRBV7-2	13	TRBJ2-7	TGTGCCAGCAGCGAGCGGACAAGTCTTCAGCAGTACTTC	CASSERTSLQQYF
-	-	TRBV19	15	TRBJ2-2	TGTGCCAGTAGTACCCACCGGGTTAACACCGGGGAGCTGTTTTTT	CASSTHRVNTGELFF
TRBD1	-	TRBV7-9	16	TRBJ2-7	TGTGCCAGCAGCAAATATTCAGGGACAGTAGACTACGAGCAGTACTTC	CASSKYSGTVDYEQYF
TRBD1	-	TRBV6-5	14	TRBJ1-1	TGTGCCAGCAGGGACAGGGGCGAGATTGGGAAAGCTTTCTTT	CASRDRGEIGKAFF
TRBD1	-	TRBV4-1	15	TRBJ2-5	TGCGCCAGCAGCGAAATGACAGGGAAGGCGGAGACCCAGTACTTC	CASSEMTGKAETQYF
-	-	TRBV11-2	14	TRBJ1-1	TGTGCCAGCAGCCAGGCGACAGGTCGCCCTGAAGCTTTCTTT	CASSQATGRPEAFF
-	-	TRBV7-2	14	TRBJ2-3	TGTGCCAGCAGCTTTGGGGGCGGGGTAGATACGCAGTATTTT	CASSFGGGVDTQYF
-	-	TRBV12-5	17	TRBJ1-5	TGTGCTAGTGGTTTTGGGGGCTGGCCGGAAGGAAATCAGCCCCAGCATTTT	CASGFGGWPEGNQPQHF
-	few	TRBV5-4	14	TRBJ1-2	TGTGCCAGCAGCTTAACCGGGCGCAACTATGGCTACACCTTC	CASSLTGRNYGYTF
-	-	TRBV4-1	15	TRBJ1-1	TGCGCCAGCAGCCAAGAATTGGGGCAGGCCCGGCAAGCTTTCTTT	CASSQELGQARQAFF
-	-	TRBV5-1	13	TRBJ1-1	TGCGCCAGCAGACCGGCGGTCAACACTGAAGCTTTCTTT	CASRPAVNTEAFF
-	once	TRBV20-1	11	TRBJ2-3	TGCAGTGCTTATCGCGCCGATACGCAGTATTTT	CSAYRADTQYF
-	few	TRBV19	14	TRBJ1-6	TGTGCCAGTAGTGTATCGGGGAACAATTCACCCCTCCACTTT	CASSVSGNNSPLHF
TRBD1	-	TRBV25-1	17	TRBJ1-2	TGTGCCAGCAGTGAGAGGACAGGACTCGCACCAATCCCTCGCTACACCTTC	CASSERTGLAPIPRYTF
TRBD1	-	TRBV6-5	15	TRBJ2-7	TGTGCCAGCAGTCCCTTTGGGACAGGGTCCTACGAGCAGTACTTC	CASSPFGTGSYEQYF
-	few	TRBV10-2	11	TRBJ1-2	TGCGCCAGCGGACAGAACTATGGCTACACCTTC	CASGQNYGYTF
TRBD1	-	TRBV7-3	16	TRBJ2-3	TGTGCCAGCAGCCGTACGACAGGGCTCGGCACAGATACGCAGTATTTT	CASSRTTGLGTDTQYF
TRBD1	few	TRBV15	12	TRBJ1-2	TGTGCCACCAGCAGAGGTCAGGGGGCCTCAGAGTTC	CATSRGQGASEF
TRBD1	-	TRBV10-3	13	TRBJ1-1	TGTGCCATCAGTGAGGGACAGGGGGGTAGGGCTTTCTTT	CAISEGQGGRAFF
TRBD2	few	TRBV7-2	17	TRBJ2-7	TGTGCCAGCAGCACACGCCTGGGAGCGGGGGCCACCTACGAGCAGTACTTC	CASSTRLGAGATYEQYF